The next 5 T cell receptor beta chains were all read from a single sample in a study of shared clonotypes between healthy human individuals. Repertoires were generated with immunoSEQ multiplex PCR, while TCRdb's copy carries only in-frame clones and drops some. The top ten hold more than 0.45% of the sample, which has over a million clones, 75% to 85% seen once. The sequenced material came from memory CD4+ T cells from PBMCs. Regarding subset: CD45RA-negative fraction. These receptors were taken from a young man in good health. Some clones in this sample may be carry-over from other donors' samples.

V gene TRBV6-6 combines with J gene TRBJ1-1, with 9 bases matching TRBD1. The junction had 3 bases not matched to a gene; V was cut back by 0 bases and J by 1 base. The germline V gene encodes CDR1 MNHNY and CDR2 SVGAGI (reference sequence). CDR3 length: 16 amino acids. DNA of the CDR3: TGTGCCAGCAGTTACTCACCGGGACAGGGGAACACTGAAGCTTTCTTT. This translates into CASSYSPGQGNTEAFF.

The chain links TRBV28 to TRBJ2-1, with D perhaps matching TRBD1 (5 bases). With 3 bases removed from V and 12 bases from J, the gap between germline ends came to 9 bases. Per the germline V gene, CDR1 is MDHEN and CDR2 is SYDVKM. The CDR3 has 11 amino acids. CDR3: CASSFRVTQFF. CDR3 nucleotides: TGTGCCAGCAGTTTCAGGGTGACGCAGTTCTTC.

DNA for the CDR3: TGTGCCAGCATGAGCGGGAGCACAGATACGCAGTATTTT. Translated: CASMSGSTDTQYF. The V gene is TRBV2, the J gene TRBJ2-3; D is possibly TRBD2 (6 bases). V dropped 7 bases and J dropped 0 bases, with 8 bases sitting between them. CDR1 SNHLY and CDR2 FYNNEI come from the germline V gene. The CDR3 runs to 13 residues.

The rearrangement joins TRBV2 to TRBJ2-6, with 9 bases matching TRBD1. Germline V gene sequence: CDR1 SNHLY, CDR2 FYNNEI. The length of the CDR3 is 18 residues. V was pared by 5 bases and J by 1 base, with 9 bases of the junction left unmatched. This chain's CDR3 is CASSPTGGARSGANVLTF. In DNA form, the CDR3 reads TGTGCCAGCAGTCCAACAGGGGGCGCCCGATCTGGGGCCAACGTCCTGACTTTC.

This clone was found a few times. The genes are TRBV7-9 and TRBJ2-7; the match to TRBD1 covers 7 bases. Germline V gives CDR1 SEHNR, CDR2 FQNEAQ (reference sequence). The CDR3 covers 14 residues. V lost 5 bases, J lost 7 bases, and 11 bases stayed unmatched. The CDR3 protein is CASSPTGSLREQYF. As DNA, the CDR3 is TGTGCCAGCAGCCCGACAGGGTCCCTCCGGGAGCAGTACTTC.